This T cell receptor beta chain was observed in a study of tumor-infiltrating lymphocytes in localized non-small cell lung cancer. There are 14 residues in the CDR3. Trimming cost V 0 bases and J 8 bases, with 12 bases left between them. In germline, CDR1 is SGHRS, CDR2 YFSETQ. The repertoire was sequenced with immunoSEQ multiplex PCR; TCRdb's copy has only in-frame clones and lacks some. The profile covers about 8,900 clones, with 65% to 70% appearing a single time and approximately 9.8% taken by the ten largest. This rearrangement joins TRBV5-1 to TRBJ2-1, with a tentative D call TRBD1 (5 bases). The sample taken for sequencing was uninvolved lung tissue not adjacent to the tumor. The TCR originated in a human donor with non-small cell lung cancer. The CDR3 DNA reads as TGCGCCAGCAGCTTGGCCGCAGGGTCCGATGAGCAGTTCTTC. This translates into CASSLAAGSDEQFF.